This T cell receptor (beta chain) appears in the sequencing data of a study of blood T cell repertoires in COVID-19. Data came from immunoSEQ multiplex PCR; TCRdb stores just in-frame clones and leaves some out. The sample lists over 100,000 clones, roughly 83% occurring once. The CDR3 has 15 residues. The trim removed 4 bases at V and 4 bases at J, leaving 10 bases unmatched. The germline V gene has CDR1 SGDLS and CDR2 YYNGEE. The genes are TRBV9 and TRBJ1-1; TRBD1 matches 7 bases. This receptor was taken from a woman older than 75 with active or convalescent COVID-19. Material for sequencing was peripheral blood. The CDR3, as DNA: TGTGCCAGCAGCCGCGACAGGGTCTCAGCCACTGAAGCTTTCTTT. Translation: CASSRDRVSATEAFF.